These 14 T cell receptor beta chains were all obtained from the same sample, sequenced in a study of blood T cell repertoires in COVID-19. Measured with immunoSEQ multiplex PCR; TCRdb has only the in-frame clones, and not every one. Of tens of thousands of clones listed, about 85% are singletons. The material sequenced was peripheral blood. Receptor source: a man between 60 and 70 years old with acute or convalescent COVID-19.

The J gene is TRBJ1-5, the V gene TRBV11-2; 11 bases map to TRBD1. The germline V gene has CDR1 SGHAT and CDR2 FQNNGV. The CDR3 extends over 15 amino acids. The V gene end was trimmed by 5 bases and the J gene end by 6 bases; junction bases not matched to a gene: 6. CDR3 in amino acids: CASSDGTGGIQPQHF. DNA of the CDR3: TGTGCCAGCAGCGACGGGACAGGGGGGATTCAGCCCCAGCATTTT.

V and J are TRBV9 and TRBJ2-2; no clear D gene. V shed 6 bases and J shed 1 base, with 7 bases lying between them. The CDR3 spans 13 residues. Germline CDR1 reads SGDLS; CDR2 reads YYNGEE. CDR3 sequence reads: CASTTENTGELFF. The CDR3 nucleotides are TGTGCCAGCACAACAGAGAACACCGGGGAGCTGTTTTTT.

J is TRBJ1-6 and V is TRBV7-3, with a tentative D call TRBD1 (6 bases). CDR3 length: 15 amino acids. V was pared by 2 bases and J by 7 bases, with 12 bases between. Germline CDR1 SGHTA, CDR2 FQGTGA. The CDR3 DNA follows: TGTGCCAGCAGCTTAGGACAGTCTAGGAATTCACCCCTCCACTTT. Protein sequence: CASSLGQSRNSPLHF.

The rearrangement uses TRBV7-2 and TRBJ2-5, with 9 bases aligning to TRBD2. In germline, CDR1 is SGHTA, CDR2 FQGNSA. J was trimmed by 4 bases and V by 2 bases; bases with no gene match: 8. CDR3 length equals 16 residues. CDR3 region: CASSLTLAGLAETQYF. In nucleotides, the CDR3 is TGTGCCAGCAGCTTAACGCTAGCGGGGTTGGCAGAGACCCAGTACTTC.

The rearrangement uses TRBV19 and TRBJ1-1; TRBD1 matches at 9 bases. This CDR3 comprises 13 residues. Germline V CDR1 and CDR2: LNHDA, SQIVND (reference sequence). Germline trimming cut 8 bases from V and 10 bases from J; bases unmatched to any gene: 11. DNA of the CDR3: TGTGCCAGTTACTCCACAGGGGGCGGACGAGCTTTCTTT. This translates into CASYSTGGGRAFF.

The CDR3 is CASSLLAGLSTDTQYF. CDR3 DNA sequence: TGTGCCAGCAGTCTCCTAGCGGGACTTAGCACAGATACGCAGTATTTT. The rearrangement uses TRBV27 and TRBJ2-3, with 9 bases lining up with TRBD2. V lost 5 bases, J lost 0 bases, and 6 bases stayed unmatched. The CDR3 has 16 amino acids. Germline V gives CDR1 MNHEY, CDR2 SMNVEV (reference sequence).

The J gene is TRBJ2-1, the V gene TRBV12-5; no clear D gene. Germline loops: CDR1 LGHNT, CDR2 FRNRAP. CDR3 size: 12 residues. The germline V and J ends were trimmed by 5 bases and 9 bases, with 11 bases remaining between them. As DNA, the CDR3 is TGTGCTAGTGGTACCTCACCAGGTGAGCAGTTCTTC. It translates to CASGTSPGEQFF.

The rearrangement joins TRBV4-3 to TRBJ2-1; D is perhaps TRBD2 (7 bases). Germline CDR1 reads LGHNA; CDR2 reads YSLEER. Trimming removed 6 bases at V and 2 bases at J, with 14 bases between. The CDR3 runs to 15 residues. CDR3 sequence (DNA): TGCGCCAGCAGTAGGGGGGGGCGGACCTACAATGAGCAGTTCTTC. Amino acid sequence: CASSRGGRTYNEQFF.

The V call is TRBV18, the J call TRBJ2-5; 9 nucleotides agree with TRBD1. Losses at the gene ends were 3 bases for V and 1 base for J; bases not matched to a gene: 9. CDR3 length equals 17 residues. CDR1 KGHSH and CDR2 LQKENI come from the germline V gene. CDR3 DNA sequence: TGTGCCAGCTCACCCCTCGGACAGGGGAGTTTCCAAGAGACCCAGTACTTC. Translation: CASSPLGQGSFQETQYF.

This chain uses TRBV7-2 with TRBJ1-3, with D perhaps matching TRBD1 (5 bases). The germline V gene encodes CDR1 SGHTA and CDR2 FQGNSA. The CDR3 covers 16 residues. Trimming cost V 1 base and J 2 bases, with 12 bases left between them. CDR3 sequence reads: CASSLDGPGTGNTIYF. As DNA, the CDR3 is TGTGCCAGCAGCTTAGACGGCCCAGGGACTGGAAACACCATATATTTT. Drawing the rest from reference TRBV7-2 and TRBJ1-3, the complete variable domain is GAGVSQSPSNKVTEKGKDVELRCDPISGHTALYWYRQSLGQGLEFLIYFQGNSAPDKSGLPSDRFSAERTGGSVSTLTIQRTQQEDSAVYLCASSLDGPGTGNTIYFGEGSWLTVV.

The gene calls are TRBV11-3 and TRBJ2-3; 8 nucleotides agree with TRBD1. Germline V gene data show CDR1 as SGHNT and CDR2 as YENEEA. V trimming: 5 bases; J trimming: 4 bases; junction bases outside the gene matches: 5. The CDR3 sequence is 14 residues long. CDR3 coding DNA: TGTGCCAGCAGCCCTCGGACAGGGTCAGATACGCAGTATTTT. It is translated as CASSPRTGSDTQYF.

The chain combines TRBV5-4 with TRBJ2-3; 8 bases line up with TRBD2. This CDR3 is built from 14 residues. After removal of 2 bases from V and 4 bases from J, the junction contained 3 bases not matched to a gene. Germline CDR1 SGHNT, CDR2 YYREEE (reference sequence). DNA of the CDR3: TGTGCCAGCAGCTTAGCGGGGGTATCAGATACGCAGTATTTT. Protein: CASSLAGVSDTQYF.

CDR3 amino acids: CASRAPIGTGGSGNTIYF. CDR3 DNA sequence: TGCGCCAGCAGAGCCCCGATAGGGACAGGGGGGTCTGGAAACACCATATATTTT. The chain couples TRBV10-1 to TRBJ1-3, with 11 nucleotides matching TRBD1. The junction had 11 bases not matched to a gene; V was cut back by 6 bases and J by 1 base. The CDR3 is 18 amino acids. Germline V gene data show CDR1 as WNHNN and CDR2 as SYGVQD (reference sequence).

The V and J genes are TRBV30 and TRBJ1-1, with D uncertain. The CDR3 totals 12 residues. The V end lost 1 base, the J end lost 5 bases, and 8 bases lay between the germline ends. Germline assignment: CDR1 GTSNPN and CDR2 SVGIG (reference sequence). As DNA, the CDR3 is TGTGCCTGGAGTGGGAGTCGGACTGAAGCTTTCTTT. This gives the protein CAWSGSRTEAFF. Using reference TRBV30 and TRBJ1-1 for the parts outside the CDR3, the full variable domain is SQTIHQWPATLVQPVGSPLSLECTVEGTSNPNLYWYRQAAGRGLQLLFYSVGIGQISSEVPQNLSASRPQDRQFILSSKKLLLSDSGFYLCAWSGSRTEAFFGQGTRLTVV.